This record looks at one T cell receptor beta chain sequence and its context. This entry is derived from a study of CD8 T cells in Susac syndrome. Random hexamers served to reverse transcribe about 0.5 to 1 ug RNA. One entry per CDR3 protein results from TCRdb running MiXCR on the immunoSEQ multiplex PCR reads. Seen here are approximately 90,000 distinct CDR3 sequences, approximately 95% observed once, and the top ten hold over 0.25%. V was pared by 2 bases and J by 0 bases, with 2 bases of the junction left unmatched. This CDR3 is 15 amino acids long. Per germline, CDR1 DFQATT and CDR2 SNEGSKA (reference sequence).

The origin of this receptor is a human donor in good health. V gene TRBV20-1 combines with J gene TRBJ2-7; 12 positions agree with TRBD2. Material for sequencing was CD8+ T cells from PBMCs. This CDR3 reads CSARRLAGDSYEQYF. The CDR3 DNA reads TGCAGTGCTAGAAGACTAGCGGGGGACTCCTACGAGCAGTACTTC.